This T cell receptor (beta chain) was recovered during a study of tumor T cells in aggressive B-cell lymphoma. Only in-frame clones appear in the TCRdb table, and some are missing; sequencing was by immunoSEQ multiplex PCR. This table holds 2,500 to 3,000 clones, about 90% found once. CDR3 length equals 16 residues. J was trimmed by 1 base and V by 1 base; bases with no gene match: 1. Germline lookup yields CDR1 SQVTM and CDR2 ANQGSEA. This receptor was identified in an adult with diffuse large B cell lymphoma. The sample consisted of tumor tissue. The rearrangement links TRBV29-1 to TRBJ2-5; the match to TRBD2 covers 15 bases. CDR3 protein: CSVEGTSGRAQETQYF. The CDR3 DNA is TGCAGCGTTGAAGGGACTAGCGGGAGGGCCCAAGAGACCCAGTACTTC.